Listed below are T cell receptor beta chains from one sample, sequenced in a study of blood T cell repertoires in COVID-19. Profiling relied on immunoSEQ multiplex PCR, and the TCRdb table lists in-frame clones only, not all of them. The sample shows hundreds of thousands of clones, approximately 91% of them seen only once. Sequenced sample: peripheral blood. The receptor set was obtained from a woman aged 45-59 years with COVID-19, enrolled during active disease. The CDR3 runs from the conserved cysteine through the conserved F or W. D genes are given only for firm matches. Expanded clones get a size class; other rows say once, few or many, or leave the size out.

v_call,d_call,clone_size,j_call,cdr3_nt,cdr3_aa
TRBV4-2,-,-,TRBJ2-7,TGTGCCAGCAGCCAAGAATTGACCGGGTACTCCTACGAGCAGTACTTC,CASSQELTGYSYEQYF
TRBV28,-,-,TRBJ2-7,TGTGCCAGCAGTTTCGTCGGACTAAGCTCCTACGAGCAGTACTTC,CASSFVGLSSYEQYF
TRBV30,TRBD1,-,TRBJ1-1,TGTGCCTGGAGTGTACCGGGGCAGGGGGCAAGAGCTTTCTTT,CAWSVPGQGARAFF
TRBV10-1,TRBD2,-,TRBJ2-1,TGCGCCAGCAGTCCGGGACTAGCGGGGAACTCCTACAATGAGCAGTTCTTC,CASSPGLAGNSYNEQFF
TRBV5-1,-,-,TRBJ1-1,TGCGCCAGCAGCTTGGGAGGTGAGAGGGGGACTGAAGCTTTCTTT,CASSLGGERGTEAFF
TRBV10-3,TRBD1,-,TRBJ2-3,TGTGCCATCAGTGGGGAGGACAGGGGGCCTGATACGCAGTATTTT,CAISGEDRGPDTQYF
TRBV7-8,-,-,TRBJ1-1,TGTGCCAGCAGCTCCTTGGAAGGGGTGAACACTGAAGCTTTCTTT,CASSSLEGVNTEAFF
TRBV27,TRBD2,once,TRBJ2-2,TGTGCCAGCTTATCCCGGGCGGGGGGTACCGGGGAGCTGTTTTTT,CASLSRAGGTGELFF
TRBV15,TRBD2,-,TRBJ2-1,TGTGCCACCAGCATATTTCTTCCGGGAGGGGACAATGAGCAGTTCTTC,CATSIFLPGGDNEQFF
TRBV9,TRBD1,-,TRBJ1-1,TGTGCCAGCAGCGCCAGACAGGGCACTGAAGCTTTCTTT,CASSARQGTEAFF
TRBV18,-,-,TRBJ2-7,TGTGCCAGCTCACCCACTGGGGCAGGCCTCTACGAGCAGTACTTC,CASSPTGAGLYEQYF
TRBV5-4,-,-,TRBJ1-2,TGTGCCAGCAGCTTTTCTAACAGGCCCAACTATGGCTACACCTTC,CASSFSNRPNYGYTF
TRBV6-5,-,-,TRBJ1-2,TGTGCCAGCAGTTACTCGGGAGCCTCTAACTATGGCTACACCTTC,CASSYSGASNYGYTF
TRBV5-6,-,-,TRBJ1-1,TGTGCCAGCAGCTTATACGGAGGCACTGAAGCTTTCTTT,CASSLYGGTEAFF
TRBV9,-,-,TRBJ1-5,TGTGCCAGCAGCGTAGGACAGGAGAATCAGCCCCAGCATTTT,CASSVGQENQPQHF
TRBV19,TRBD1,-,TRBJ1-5,TGTGCCAGTAGTCCTCCGTGGGACAGGGGAAAGCAGCCCCAGCATTTT,CASSPPWDRGKQPQHF
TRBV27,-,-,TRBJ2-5,TGTGCCAGCAGCCATGCTCTGGGGCGAGAGACCCAGTACTTC,CASSHALGRETQYF